Below, 25 T cell receptor beta chains from the same sample are listed, as sequenced in a study of OX40 agonist ivuxolimab in advanced cancers. Using immunoSEQ multiplex PCR, the repertoire was profiled, and TCRdb retains in-frame clones only, with some absent. This sample has 73,000 or so clones, with over 75% found just once. Here the sequenced sample was CD4+ or CD8+ T cells sorted from blood, taken in a trial of the OX40 agonist ivuxolimab. These receptors came from an adult with an advanced solid tumor such as melanoma, head and neck, liver or kidney cancer.

The chain couples TRBV27 to TRBJ2-5, with D uncertain. The V gene lost 0 bases and the J gene lost 1 base, with 9 bases spanning the gap. The CDR3 is made up of 15 amino acids. CDR1 MNHEY and CDR2 SMNVEV come from the germline V gene (reference sequence). DNA for the CDR3: TGTGCCAGCAGTTTATCCCGACACGGCCAAGAGACCCAGTACTTC. Residues: CASSLSRHGQETQYF.

This chain connects TRBV2 to TRBJ1-2; D gene uncertain. Trimming removed 4 bases at V and 8 bases at J, with 14 bases between. The germline gives CDR1 SNHLY, CDR2 FYNNEI. This CDR3 is built from 13 residues. CDR3 in amino acids: CASSAGKSRGYTF. The CDR3 nucleotides read TGTGCCAGCAGTGCGGGGAAATCTAGGGGCTACACCTTC.

The chain is built from TRBV7-2 and TRBJ2-7; D is perhaps TRBD1 (6 bases). In germline, CDR1 is SGHTA, CDR2 FQGNSA. CDR3 length: 16 amino acids. Trimming cost V 5 bases and J 4 bases, with 21 bases left between them. The CDR3 protein is CASSVGQSFTAYEQYF. CDR3 bases: TGTGCCAGCAGCGTCGGACAGTCATTCACAGCATACGAGCAGTACTTC.

The chain uses TRBV16 and TRBJ1-2, with D hard to call. Germline V gene sequence: CDR1 KGHSY, CDR2 FQNENV. V lost 2 bases to trimming and J lost 2 bases, with 9 bases between them. This CDR3 comprises 14 residues. The CDR3 is CASSQGRLNYGYTF. CDR3 nucleotide sequence: TGTGCCAGCAGCCAAGGACGGTTAAACTATGGCTACACCTTC.

The rearrangement uses TRBV2 and TRBJ1-6, with a tentative D call TRBD1 (6 bases). Germline V gene data show CDR1 as SNHLY and CDR2 as FYNNEI. Trimming pared 6 bases from V and 7 bases from J, leaving 16 bases between. The CDR3 is made up of 15 amino acids. The CDR3 DNA sequence: TGTGCCAGCAGCCAGGACCGCCAGGGGAATTCACCCCTCCACTTT. As protein: CASSQDRQGNSPLHF. Complete variable domain (other parts from reference TRBV2 and TRBJ1-6): EPEVTQTPSHQVTQMGQEVILRCVPISNHLYFYWYRQILGQKVEFLVSFYNNEISEKSEIFDDQFSVERPDGSNFTLKIRSTKLEDSAMYFCASSQDRQGNSPLHFGNGTRLTVT.

This clone has more than one count but fewer than ten. The chain recombines TRBV19 with TRBJ1-1, with TRBD1 as a possible D gene (5 bases). Germline values: CDR1 LNHDA, CDR2 SQIVND (reference sequence). The CDR3 extends over 14 amino acids. V was clipped by 7 bases and J by 0 bases, with 12 bases between them. This CDR3 is CASNWDSMNTEAFF. The CDR3 coding sequence is TGTGCCAGTAATTGGGACTCCATGAACACTGAAGCTTTCTTT.

The chain recombines TRBV7-9 with TRBJ2-2; 7 bases align to TRBD1. Trimming removed 7 bases from V and 2 bases from J; junction bases left unmatched: 10. Germline lookup yields CDR1 SEHNR and CDR2 FQNEAQ (reference sequence). The CDR3 is 16 amino acids. CDR3 amino acids: CASTLGAGGNTGELFF. For the CDR3, the DNA is TGTGCCAGCACTTTGGGGGCAGGGGGTAACACCGGGGAGCTGTTTTTT.

J is TRBJ1-6 and V is TRBV11-2, with 9 positions matching TRBD1. J gave up 13 bases and V 5 bases, and 9 bases lay outside the gene matches. The CDR3 runs 14 residues. CDR1 SGHAT and CDR2 FQNNGV come from the germline V gene. The CDR3 DNA sequence: TGTGCCAGCAGCCCGGGACAGGGCCCTTGGCCCCTCCACTTT. The encoded protein is CASSPGQGPWPLHF.

The chain carries TRBV6-5 and TRBJ2-1; tentative D call: TRBD2 (5 bases). Trimming cost V 0 bases and J 6 bases, with 9 bases left between them. The CDR3 is 14 amino acids. Germline values: CDR1 MNHEY, CDR2 SVGAGI. The CDR3 DNA follows: TGTGCCAGCAGTTACTCGAGGGCGGGCAATGAGCAGTTCTTC. Its translation: CASSYSRAGNEQFF.

The gene calls are TRBV7-9 and TRBJ2-7; the match to TRBD1 covers 8 bases. J gave up 3 bases and V 5 bases, and 6 bases lay outside the gene matches. CDR3 length: 14 residues. Germline CDR1 is SEHNR and CDR2 is FQNEAQ (reference sequence). The CDR3 DNA sequence: TGTGCCAGCAGCCAAGGGACAGGTATCTACGAGCAGTACTTC. This sequence encodes CASSQGTGIYEQYF.

This clone was detected once. The CDR3 DNA sequence: TGTGCCAGCAGTTACTCGGGACAGGGATCGTATGGCTACACCTTC. It codes for CASSYSGQGSYGYTF. The chain recombines TRBV6-5 with TRBJ1-2, with 9 nucleotides matching TRBD1. The CDR3 loop spans 15 amino acids. V lost 0 bases, J lost 5 bases, and 4 bases stayed unmatched. Germline lookup yields CDR1 MNHEY and CDR2 SVGAGI.

CDR3 in amino acids: CASSLATARGYTF. As DNA, the CDR3 is TGTGCCAGCAGCTTGGCCACGGCAAGGGGCTACACCTTC. The chain recombines TRBV5-4 with TRBJ1-2; D is ambiguous. Germline V lookup: CDR1 SGHNT, CDR2 YYREEE (reference sequence). This CDR3 has 13 amino acids. Trimming left V 0 bases short and J 8 bases short, with 11 bases between.

The chain employs TRBV19 and TRBJ1-6; TRBD1 matches 8 bases. V lost 8 bases and J lost 6; bases outside the gene matches: 3. Germline V gene sequence: CDR1 LNHDA, CDR2 SQIVND (reference sequence). The CDR3 contains 13 residues. The CDR3, as DNA: TGTGCCAGTGGAGGACAGGGTAATTCACCCCTCCACTTT. Residues: CASGGQGNSPLHF.

The V and J genes are TRBV5-8 and TRBJ1-5, with no clear D. Germline CDR1 and CDR2: SGHTS and YDEGEE. The V end was cut by 4 bases, the J end by 3 bases, with 2 bases between. The CDR3 covers 11 residues. The CDR3 DNA is TGTGCCAGCAGCCACAATCAGCCCCAGCATTTT. It codes for CASSHNQPQHF.

CDR3 protein: CASSRQDGTEAFF. The DNA for the CDR3 is TGTGCCAGCAGCCGACAGGACGGCACTGAAGCTTTCTTT. J is TRBJ1-1 and V is TRBV6-4; weak D call: TRBD1 (6 bases). There are 13 residues in the CDR3. Between the trimmed V and J ends, which lost 6 bases and 4 bases, there was a span of 12 bases. CDR1 is MRHNA, CDR2 SNTAGT, per germline.

The rearrangement uses TRBV5-1 and TRBJ2-5, with D possibly TRBD2 on 5 matching bases. The germline V gene encodes CDR1 SGHRS and CDR2 YFSETQ. The CDR3 extends over 15 amino acids. Between the trimmed V and J ends, which lost 0 bases and 5 bases, there was a span of 14 bases. The CDR3: CASSLDLAPRETQYF. The CDR3 bases are TGCGCCAGCAGCTTGGATCTAGCTCCCCGGGAGACCCAGTACTTC.

This clone was counted a few times. The gene calls are TRBV4-3 and TRBJ1-2, with D possibly being TRBD1 (5 bases). The CDR3 contains 13 residues. The ends were cut back, 1 base at V and 8 bases at J, with 11 bases in the middle. Per the germline V gene, CDR1 is LGHNA and CDR2 is YSLEER. The CDR3 DNA reads TGCGCCAGCAGCCAAGGCCAGGGTAGGGGCTACACCTTC. It yields the protein CASSQGQGRGYTF.

The genes are TRBV5-6 and TRBJ2-5; D might be TRBD2 (7 bases). Germline-derived CDR1 and CDR2 are SGHDT and YYEEEE. V was shortened by 0 bases and J by 12 bases, with 12 bases between the two germline ends. CDR3 length: 12 amino acids. CDR3 sequence (DNA): TGTGCCAGCAGCTTGGAGGGGGGGGCCAAGTACTTC. As protein: CASSLEGGAKYF.

Written as DNA, the CDR3 is TGCGCCAGCAGCTTGGCGGCAGGCACCGGGGAGCTGTTTTTT. Translating it yields CASSLAAGTGELFF. V gene TRBV5-1 combines with J gene TRBJ2-2; D gene uncertain. The germline V gene encodes CDR1 SGHRS and CDR2 YFSETQ. V lost 0 bases to trimming and J lost 4 bases, with 7 bases between them. CDR3 length: 14 amino acids.

The gene calls are TRBV11-1 and TRBJ2-3, with TRBD1 matching over 9 bases. The CDR3 loop spans 14 amino acids. J was trimmed by 11 bases and V by 4 bases; bases with no gene match: 10. The germline V gene encodes CDR1 SGHAT and CDR2 FQDESV (reference sequence). CDR3 protein: CASSSGRGQGGQYF. The CDR3 DNA reads as TGTGCCAGCAGCTCGGGAAGGGGACAGGGTGGGCAGTATTTT.

The V call is TRBV7-3, the J call TRBJ2-3, with 7 positions matching TRBD2. Germline V gene data show CDR1 as SGHTA and CDR2 as FQGTGA. CDR3 length: 13 residues. V was pared by 4 bases and J by 8 bases, with 6 bases of the junction left unmatched. In DNA form, the CDR3 reads TGTGCCAGCAGCTCCACGCCGGGGGGTACGCAGTATTTT. Encoded protein: CASSSTPGGTQYF.

This chain uses TRBV18 with TRBJ1-1; D uncertain. The CDR3 has 12 residues. V shed 6 bases and J shed 0 bases, with 5 bases lying between them. The germline gives CDR1 KGHSH, CDR2 LQKENI. DNA for the CDR3: TGTGCCAGCTCCGCGATGAACACTGAAGCTTTCTTT. Amino acids: CASSAMNTEAFF. The variable domain in full, with the rest retrieved from reference TRBV18 and TRBJ1-1, is NAGVMQNPRHLVRRRGQEARLRCSPMKGHSHVYWYRQLPEEGLKFMVYLQKENIIDESGMPKERFSAEFPKEGPSILRIQQVVRGDSAAYFCASSAMNTEAFFGQGTRLTVV.

The rearrangement uses TRBV25-1 and TRBJ1-1; D call uncertain. This CDR3 region has 13 residues. The V end was cut by 5 bases, the J end by 1 base, with 8 bases between. Germline values: CDR1 MGHDK, CDR2 SYGVNS. The CDR3 reads CASSMMKNTEAFF. The DNA for the CDR3 is TGTGCCAGCAGTATGATGAAGAACACTGAAGCTTTCTTT.

This chain joins TRBV5-6 and TRBJ2-3, with TRBD1 matching 8 bases. This CDR3 is built from 14 residues. V was clipped by 6 bases and J by 7 bases; unmatched bases: 10. The germline V gene encodes CDR1 SGHDT and CDR2 YYEEEE. Here the CDR3 DNA reads TGTGCCAGCACACGGACAGGGCGGGTAAATACGCAGTATTTT. It is translated as CASTRTGRVNTQYF.

The chain carries TRBV18 and TRBJ2-5; no definite D call. Germline lookup yields CDR1 KGHSH and CDR2 LQKENI. Trimming took 3 bases from V and 1 from J, leaving 3 bases between them. The CDR3 has 12 residues. The CDR3 coding sequence is TGTGCCAGCTCACCGACCCAAGAGACCCAGTACTTC. Residues: CASSPTQETQYF.